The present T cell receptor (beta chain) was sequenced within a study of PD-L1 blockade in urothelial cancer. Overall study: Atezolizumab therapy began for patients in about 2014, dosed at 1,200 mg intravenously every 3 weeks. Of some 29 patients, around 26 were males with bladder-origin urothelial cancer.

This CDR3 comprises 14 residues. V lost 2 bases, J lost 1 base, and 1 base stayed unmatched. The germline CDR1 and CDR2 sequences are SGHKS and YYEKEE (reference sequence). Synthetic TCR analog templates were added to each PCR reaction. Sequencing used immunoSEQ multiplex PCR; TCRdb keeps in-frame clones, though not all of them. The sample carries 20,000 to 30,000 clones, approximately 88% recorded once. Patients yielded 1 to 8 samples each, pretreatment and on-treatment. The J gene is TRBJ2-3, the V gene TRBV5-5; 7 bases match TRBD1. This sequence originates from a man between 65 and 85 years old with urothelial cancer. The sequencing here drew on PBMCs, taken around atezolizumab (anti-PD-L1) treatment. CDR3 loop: CASSFQGGTDTQYF. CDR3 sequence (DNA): TGTGCCAGCAGCTTTCAGGGGGGCACAGATACGCAGTATTTT.